These T cell receptor beta chains were read from a single sample in a study of OX40 agonist ivuxolimab in advanced cancers. The method was immunoSEQ multiplex PCR; TCRdb's version includes in-frame clones alone and lacks a portion of them. The sample yields roughly 120,000 clones, around 89% seen once. The source was CD4+ or CD8+ T cells sorted from blood, collected in a trial of the OX40 agonist ivuxolimab. These TCRs come from an adult with an advanced solid tumor such as melanoma, head and neck, liver or kidney cancer. Both conserved end residues are part of each CDR3.

cdr3_aa: CASSLNGNEQFF
v_call: TRBV18

cdr3_aa: CASSLRAGSSKSYEQYF
v_call: TRBV5-1

cdr3_aa: CATDRGSYEQYF
v_call: TRBV6-5

cdr3_aa: CASSSERDGKRNTIYF
v_call: TRBV7-2

cdr3_aa: CASSVNGGAGELFF
v_call: TRBV7-2

cdr3_aa: CSVERGDTIYF
v_call: TRBV29-1

cdr3_aa: CASSRTAGANVLTF
v_call: TRBV6-5

cdr3_aa: CASGGTRVTYEQYF
v_call: TRBV2

cdr3_aa: CASSYIRNNSPLHF
v_call: TRBV28

cdr3_aa: CARSKMTSGGTDTQYF
v_call: TRBV5-3

cdr3_aa: CASSLVGAHFVNQPQHF
v_call: TRBV28

cdr3_aa: CASRGTEFYGYTF
v_call: TRBV14

cdr3_aa: CASGIRDRGWDQPQHF
v_call: TRBV19

cdr3_aa: CASSLAGQGLYEQYF
v_call: TRBV7-2